A single T cell receptor beta chain is shown here with its context. The antigen is unknown. The data originate from a study of immune aging and cytomegalovirus after organ transplant. CDR1 is SGHRS and CDR2 is YFSETQ in the germline V gene. Trimming left V 4 bases short and J 0 bases short, with 20 bases between. The CDR3 is 17 residues long. Time point indicated: five sample-tagged time points from pre-transplant (day -1) to day 368 post-transplant, pooled. After overnight rest, thawed cells were stimulated with added CD28/CD49d costimulation. Time points were sample-tag barcoded, pooled, and stained for CD45RA. Sorted cells were CMV-responsive CD8+CD137+ and CD4+CD154+ T cells. BD Rhapsody targeted mRNA and AbSeq chemistry was used for microwell cell capture and library preparation. TCRdb used MiXCR to reprocess the single-cell sequencing reads, holding one entry per CDR3 protein. The sample lists fewer than 25,000 distinct CDR3 sequences, roughly a third occurring once.

The TCR sequence derives from a female donor who had a heart transplant and CMV viremia. Here the sequenced sample was CMV peptide-activated CD4+ and CD8+ T cells sorted from blood, taken at five time points, pooled. Described subset: sorted CD8+CD137+ and CD4+CD154+ T cells after 11 to 13 h CMV IE-1 peptide stimulation. V gene TRBV5-1 combines with J gene TRBJ2-7; a possible D gene is TRBD2 (6 bases). CDR3: CASSPGGWDPSSYEQYF. The CDR3 coding sequence is TGCGCCAGCAGCCCCGGGGGTTGGGACCCAAGCTCCTACGAGCAGTACTTC.